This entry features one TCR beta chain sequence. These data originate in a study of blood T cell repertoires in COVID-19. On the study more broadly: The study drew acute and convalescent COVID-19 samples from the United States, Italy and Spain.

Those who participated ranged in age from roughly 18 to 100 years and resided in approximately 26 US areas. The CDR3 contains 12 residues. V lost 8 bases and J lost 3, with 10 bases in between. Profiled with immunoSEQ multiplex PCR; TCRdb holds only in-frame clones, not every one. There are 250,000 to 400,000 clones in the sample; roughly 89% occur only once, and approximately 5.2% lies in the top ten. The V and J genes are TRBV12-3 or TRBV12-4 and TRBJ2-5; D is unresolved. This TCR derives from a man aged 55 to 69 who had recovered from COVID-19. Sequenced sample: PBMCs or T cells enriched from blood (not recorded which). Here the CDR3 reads CASGKGEETQYF. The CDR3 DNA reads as TGTGCCAGCGGCAAAGGAGAAGAGACCCAGTACTTC.